This T cell receptor beta chain was obtained from a study of T cell responses to AZD1222 COVID-19 vaccine. Broader study findings: Just a handful of people given AZD1222 tested seropositive at baseline. Researchers report vaccine-associated CD4 TCRs spanning spike, with dominance at 160-218 and 743-854.

Both about-4-week and about-12-week second-dose recipients were combined. Data came from immunoSEQ multiplex PCR; TCRdb stores just in-frame clones and leaves some out. Of about 72,000 clones in the sample, about 88% are singletons; the top ten hold over 25%. Of note for this clone: Its antigen is not identified.

The sample in question was peripheral blood, obtained 28 days after the second AZD1222 dose. The TCR was taken from an adult who received the AZD1222 COVID-19 vaccine.

CDR3 DNA: TGTGCCAGCTCACCACGACAGGGAGAAGGGGAGCAGTACTTC. Amino acid sequence: CASSPRQGEGEQYF. The chain joins TRBV18 to TRBJ2-7; 7 bases are a match to TRBD1. V lost 1 base and J lost 7; bases outside the gene matches: 7. Germline CDR1 is KGHSH and CDR2 is LQKENI. The CDR3 is 14 residues long. Complete variable domain (other parts from reference TRBV18 and TRBJ2-7): NAGVMQNPRHLVRRRGQEARLRCSPMKGHSHVYWYRQLPEEGLKFMVYLQKENIIDESGMPKERFSAEFPKEGPSILRIQQVVRGDSAAYFCASSPRQGEGEQYFGPGTRLTVT.